Sequencing of this T cell receptor beta chain was carried out in a study of blood T cell repertoires in COVID-19. Overall study: The origin of the acute and convalescent COVID-19 samples was the United States, Italy and Spain. The analysed material was cDNA or gDNA that came from T cells, B-cell-depleted T cells, or PBMCs.

Under the authors' procedure: Researchers report that nucleated cell counts were estimated from reference gene primer amplification. Method: immunoSEQ multiplex PCR; TCRdb's copy keeps in-frame clones and lacks some. From that table come the V and J calls and clone size; the DNA was used to work out D and trimming. The profile shows some 220,000 clones, roughly 84% of them singletons. Germline V gene sequence: CDR1 DFQATT, CDR2 SNEGSKA (reference sequence). CDR3 length: 14 residues. V was pared by 3 bases and J by 4 bases, with 15 bases between. This receptor was taken from a woman between 55 and 75 years old with acute or convalescent COVID-19. The chain couples TRBV20-1 to TRBJ1-2; D remains ambiguous. Sample: peripheral blood. The CDR3 here is CSASGGRQTYGYTF. The CDR3, as DNA: TGCAGTGCTAGTGGAGGGCGTCAAACCTATGGCTACACCTTC.